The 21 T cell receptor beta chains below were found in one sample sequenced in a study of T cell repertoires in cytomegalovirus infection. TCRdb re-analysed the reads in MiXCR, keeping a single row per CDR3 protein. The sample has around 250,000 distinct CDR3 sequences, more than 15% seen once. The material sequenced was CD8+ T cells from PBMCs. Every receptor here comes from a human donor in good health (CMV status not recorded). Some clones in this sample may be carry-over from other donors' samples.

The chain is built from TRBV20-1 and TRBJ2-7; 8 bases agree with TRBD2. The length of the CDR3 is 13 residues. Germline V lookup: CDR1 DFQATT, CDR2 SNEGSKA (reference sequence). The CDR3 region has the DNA TGCGGAGCCGGGACTAGAGACTTCTACGAGCAGTACTTC. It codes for CGAGTRDFYEQYF.

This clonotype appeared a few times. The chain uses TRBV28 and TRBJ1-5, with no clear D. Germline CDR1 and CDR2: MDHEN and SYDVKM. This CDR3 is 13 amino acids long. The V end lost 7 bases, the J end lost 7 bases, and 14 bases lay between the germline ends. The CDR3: CASTIWAYQPQHF. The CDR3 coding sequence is TGTGCCAGCACCATATGGGCCTACCAGCCCCAGCATTTT.

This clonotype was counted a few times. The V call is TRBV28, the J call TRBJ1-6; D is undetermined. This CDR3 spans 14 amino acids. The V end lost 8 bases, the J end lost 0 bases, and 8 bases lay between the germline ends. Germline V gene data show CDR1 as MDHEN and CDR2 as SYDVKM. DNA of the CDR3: TGTGCCAGCCAAGGGAGCTCCTATAATTCACCCCTCCACTTT. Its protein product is CASQGSSYNSPLHF.

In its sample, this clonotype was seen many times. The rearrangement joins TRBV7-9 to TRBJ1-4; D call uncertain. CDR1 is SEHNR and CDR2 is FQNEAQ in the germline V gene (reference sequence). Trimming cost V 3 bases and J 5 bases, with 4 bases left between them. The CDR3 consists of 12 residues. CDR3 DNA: TGTGCCAGCAGCTTTGCGAATGAAAAACTGTTTTTT. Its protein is CASSFANEKLFF.

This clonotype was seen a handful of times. CDR3: CASSSQGYYNEQFF. CDR3 in DNA: TGTGCCAGCAGTTCTCAGGGGTACTACAATGAGCAGTTCTTC. This chain links TRBV6-6 with TRBJ2-1; TRBD1 is a possible D gene (6 bases). Germline V gene sequence: CDR1 MNHNY, CDR2 SVGAGI (reference sequence). The CDR3 contains 14 residues. Trimming removed 4 bases at V and 3 bases at J, with 10 bases between.

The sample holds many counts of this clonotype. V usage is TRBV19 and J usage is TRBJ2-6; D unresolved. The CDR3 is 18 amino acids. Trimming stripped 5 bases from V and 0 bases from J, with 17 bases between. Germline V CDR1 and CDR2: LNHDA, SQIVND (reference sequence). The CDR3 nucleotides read TGTGCCAGTAGTTCACCGACATTTACTACCTCTGGGGCCAACGTCCTGACTTTC. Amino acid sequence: CASSSPTFTTSGANVLTF.

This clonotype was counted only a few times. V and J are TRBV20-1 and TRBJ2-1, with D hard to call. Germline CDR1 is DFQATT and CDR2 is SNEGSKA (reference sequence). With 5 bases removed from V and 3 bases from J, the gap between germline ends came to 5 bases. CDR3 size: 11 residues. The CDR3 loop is CSADHYNEQFF. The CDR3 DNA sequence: TGCAGTGCTGATCACTACAATGAGCAGTTCTTC.

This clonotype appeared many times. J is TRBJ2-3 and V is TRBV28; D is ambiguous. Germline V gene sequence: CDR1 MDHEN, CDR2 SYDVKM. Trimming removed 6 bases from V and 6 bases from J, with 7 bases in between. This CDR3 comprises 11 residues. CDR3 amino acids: CASSLGDTQYF. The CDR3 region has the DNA TGTGCCAGCAGCTTAGGGGATACGCAGTATTTT.

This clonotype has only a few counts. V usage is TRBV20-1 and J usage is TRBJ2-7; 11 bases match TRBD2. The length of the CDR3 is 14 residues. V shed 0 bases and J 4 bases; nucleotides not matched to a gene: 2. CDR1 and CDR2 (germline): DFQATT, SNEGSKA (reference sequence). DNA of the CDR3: TGCAGTGCTAGAGATCTAGCGGGGGGTTACGAGCAGTACTTC. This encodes CSARDLAGGYEQYF.

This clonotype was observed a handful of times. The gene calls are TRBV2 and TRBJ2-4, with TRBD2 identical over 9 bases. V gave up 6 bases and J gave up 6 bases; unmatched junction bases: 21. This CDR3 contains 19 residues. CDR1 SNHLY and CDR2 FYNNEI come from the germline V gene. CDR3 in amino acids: CASSADSTGTSSLVNIQYF. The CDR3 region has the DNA TGTGCCAGCAGCGCCGACTCCACCGGGACTAGCTCCCTAGTAAACATTCAGTACTTC. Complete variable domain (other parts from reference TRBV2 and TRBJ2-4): EPEVTQTPSHQVTQMGQEVILRCVPISNHLYFYWYRQILGQKVEFLVSFYNNEISEKSEIFDDQFSVERPDGSNFTLKIRSTKLEDSAMYFCASSADSTGTSSLVNIQYFGAGTRLSVL.

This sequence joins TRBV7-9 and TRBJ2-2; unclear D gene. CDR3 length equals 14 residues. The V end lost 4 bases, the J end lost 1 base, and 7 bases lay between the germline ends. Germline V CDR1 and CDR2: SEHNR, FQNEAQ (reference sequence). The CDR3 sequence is CASSSTENTGELFF. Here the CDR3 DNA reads TGTGCCAGCAGCTCGACGGAGAACACCGGGGAGCTGTTTTTT.

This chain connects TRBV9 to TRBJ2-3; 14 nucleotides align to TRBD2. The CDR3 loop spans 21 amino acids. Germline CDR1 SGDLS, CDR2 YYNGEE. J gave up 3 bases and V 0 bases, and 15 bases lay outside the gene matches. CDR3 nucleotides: TGTGCCAGCAGCGTAGTTCCCGCCGGGACTAGCGGGGGCCGCCTGACAGATACGCAGTATTTT. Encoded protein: CASSVVPAGTSGGRLTDTQYF.

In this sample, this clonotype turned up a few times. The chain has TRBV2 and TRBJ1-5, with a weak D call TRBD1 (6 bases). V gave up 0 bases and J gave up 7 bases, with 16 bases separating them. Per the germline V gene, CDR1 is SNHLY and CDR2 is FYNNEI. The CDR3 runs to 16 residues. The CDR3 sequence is CASSEAGRGMRQPQHF. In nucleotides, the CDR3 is TGTGCCAGCAGTGAAGCGGGCAGGGGTATGAGGCAGCCCCAGCATTTT. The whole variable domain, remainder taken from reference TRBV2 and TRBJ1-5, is EPEVTQTPSHQVTQMGQEVILRCVPISNHLYFYWYRQILGQKVEFLVSFYNNEISEKSEIFDDQFSVERPDGSNFTLKIRSTKLEDSAMYFCASSEAGRGMRQPQHFGDGTRLSIL.

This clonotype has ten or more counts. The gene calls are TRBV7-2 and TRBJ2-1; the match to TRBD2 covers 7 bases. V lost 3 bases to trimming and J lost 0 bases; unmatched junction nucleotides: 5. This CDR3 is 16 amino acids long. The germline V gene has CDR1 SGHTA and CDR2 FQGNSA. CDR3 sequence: CASSFRGGSSYNEQFF. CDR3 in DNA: TGTGCCAGCAGCTTTCGGGGAGGGAGCTCCTACAATGAGCAGTTCTTC.

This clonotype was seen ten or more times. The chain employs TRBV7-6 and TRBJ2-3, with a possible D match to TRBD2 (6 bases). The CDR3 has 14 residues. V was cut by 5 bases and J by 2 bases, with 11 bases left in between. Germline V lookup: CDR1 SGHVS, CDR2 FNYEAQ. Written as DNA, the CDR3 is TGTGCCAGCAGCCTGGGGGGAAACACAGATACGCAGTATTTT. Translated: CASSLGGNTDTQYF.

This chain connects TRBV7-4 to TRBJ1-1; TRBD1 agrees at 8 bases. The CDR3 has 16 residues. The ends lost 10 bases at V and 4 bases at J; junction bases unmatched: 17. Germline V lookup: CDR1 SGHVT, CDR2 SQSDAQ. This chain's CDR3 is CATDEKDRVYGTEAFF. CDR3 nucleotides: TGTGCCACCGATGAAAAGGACAGGGTATATGGCACTGAAGCTTTCTTT.

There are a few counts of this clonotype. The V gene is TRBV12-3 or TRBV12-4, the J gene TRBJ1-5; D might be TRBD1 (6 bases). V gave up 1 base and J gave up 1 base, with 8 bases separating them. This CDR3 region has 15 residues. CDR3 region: CASSLGTESNQPQHF. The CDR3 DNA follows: TGTGCCAGCAGTTTAGGGACAGAAAGCAATCAGCCCCAGCATTTT.

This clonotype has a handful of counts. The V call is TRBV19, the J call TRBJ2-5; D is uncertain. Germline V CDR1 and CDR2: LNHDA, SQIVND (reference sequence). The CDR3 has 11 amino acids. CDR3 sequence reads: CAVRSRETQYF. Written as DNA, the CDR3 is TGTGCAGTACGATCTCGGGAGACCCAGTACTTC. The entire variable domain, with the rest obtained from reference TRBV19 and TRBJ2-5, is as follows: DGGITQSPKYLFRKEGQNVTLSCEQNLNHDAMYWYRQDPGQGLRLIYYSQIVNDFQKGDIAEGYSVSREKKESFPLTVTSAQKNPTAFYLCAVRSRETQYFGPGTRLLVL.

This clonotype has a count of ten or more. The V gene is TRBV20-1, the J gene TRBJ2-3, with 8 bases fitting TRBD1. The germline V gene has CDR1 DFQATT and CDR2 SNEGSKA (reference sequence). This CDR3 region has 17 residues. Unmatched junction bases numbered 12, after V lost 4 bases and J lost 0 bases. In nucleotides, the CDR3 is TGCAGTGCTACCGATCCCCAGGGGGCCTTTAGCACAGATACGCAGTATTTT. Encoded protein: CSATDPQGAFSTDTQYF.

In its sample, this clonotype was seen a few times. Written as DNA, the CDR3 is TGTGCCAGCAGCGTAGATGGGGTCCCCACTGAAGCTTTCTTT. Its protein is CASSVDGVPTEAFF. The chain employs TRBV9 and TRBJ1-1; D not resolved. CDR3 length equals 14 residues. Trimming stripped 0 bases from V and 4 bases from J, with 10 bases between. The germline V gene has CDR1 SGDLS and CDR2 YYNGEE.

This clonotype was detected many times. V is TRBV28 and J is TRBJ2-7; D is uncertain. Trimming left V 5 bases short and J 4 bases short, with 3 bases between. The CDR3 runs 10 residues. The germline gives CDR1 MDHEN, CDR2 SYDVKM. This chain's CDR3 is CASSGYEQYF. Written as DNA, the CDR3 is TGTGCCAGCAGTGGGTACGAGCAGTACTTC.